This entry lists 8 T cell receptor beta chains sequenced from one sample in a study of long-term antiretroviral therapy in people with HIV. A v3.0 immunoSEQ assay was performed at survey level. Here immunoSEQ multiplex PCR was the method, and the copy in TCRdb shows in-frame clones only, minus some. Found here are about 34,000 clones, 70% to 80% of them singletons; the top ten hold approximately 3.4%. The sample consisted of unsorted PBMCs, taken 1.9 years after starting antiretroviral therapy. These receptor sequences come from a man aged 18 to 29 with HIV.

The chain carries TRBV11-2 and TRBJ2-5; no clear D. Germline loops: CDR1 SGHAT, CDR2 FQNNGV. With 2 bases removed from V and 5 bases from J, the gap between germline ends came to 9 bases. The CDR3 has 13 residues. The DNA of the CDR3 is TGTGCCAGCAGCTTACTTCTCACGGAGACCCAGTACTTC. Translation gives CASSLLLTETQYF.

The chain links TRBV10-3 to TRBJ2-3; D tentatively fits TRBD1 or TRBD2 (5 bases each). The V and J ends lost 0 bases and 3 bases respectively, with 16 bases between them. Germline V gene sequence: CDR1 ENHRY, CDR2 SYGVKD. The CDR3 runs to 17 residues. The CDR3 DNA sequence: TGTGCCATCAGTGAGTCGGTGAGCGAGGGACGGACAGATACGCAGTATTTT. This translates into CAISESVSEGRTDTQYF.

The V call is TRBV28, the J call TRBJ2-5; no clear D. V lost 5 bases to trimming and J lost 1 base, with 20 bases between them. Germline CDR1 is MDHEN and CDR2 is SYDVKM. The CDR3 is 17 residues long. In DNA form, the CDR3 reads TGTGCCAGCAGTCCCGCCTACCCCCGTTTTGGCCAAGAGACCCAGTACTTC. It codes for CASSPAYPRFGQETQYF.

This CDR3 is CATSRDQGGYTF. The CDR3 DNA sequence: TGTGCCACCAGCAGAGATCAAGGGGGCTACACCTTC. V gene TRBV15 combines with J gene TRBJ1-2; no firm D call. V was pared by 0 bases and J by 8 bases, with 7 bases between. CDR3 length: 12 residues. Germline V CDR1 and CDR2: LNHNV, YYDKDF (reference sequence).

The V call is TRBV6-5, the J call TRBJ2-6, with D perhaps matching TRBD1 (6 bases). The germline CDR1 and CDR2 sequences are MNHEY and SVGAGI. This CDR3 has 14 residues. V was clipped by 5 bases and J by 4 bases, with 9 bases between them. CDR3 amino acids: CASSTGFGANVLTF. The CDR3 region has the DNA TGTGCCAGCAGTACAGGGTTCGGGGCCAACGTCCTGACTTTC.

V gene TRBV10-3 combines with J gene TRBJ1-4, with 7 bases identical to TRBD1. Germline CDR1 is ENHRY and CDR2 is SYGVKD. V dropped 5 bases and J dropped 2; count of bases not matched to a gene: 2. The CDR3 runs 14 residues. The CDR3 sequence is CAISTGVTNEKLFF. CDR3 in DNA: TGTGCCATCAGTACAGGGGTTACTAATGAAAAACTGTTTTTT.

The chain couples TRBV10-3 to TRBJ2-7; D not certain. Looked up from germline, CDR1 is ENHRY and CDR2 is SYGVKD. Trimming removed 6 bases at V and 0 bases at J, with 3 bases between. The length of the CDR3 is 11 residues. In nucleotides, the CDR3 is TGTGCCATCAGCAGCTCCTACGAGCAGTACTTC. Its protein is CAISSSYEQYF.

This clone is judged medium-sized (0.01 to 0.1%). The chain carries TRBV7-2 and TRBJ2-2, with 11 positions matching TRBD2. The trim removed 0 bases at V and 1 base at J, leaving 7 bases unmatched. This CDR3 comprises 19 residues. The germline V gene encodes CDR1 SGHTA and CDR2 FQGNSA. This CDR3 is CASSLASSGGLRNTGELFF. CDR3 DNA: TGTGCCAGCAGCTTAGCATCTAGCGGGGGGCTACGGAACACCGGGGAGCTGTTTTTT.